This entry lists 16 T cell receptor beta chains sequenced from one sample in a study of CD8 T cells in acute hepatitis C reinfection. Time point of the sample: naive CD8 control sorted from an acute-time-point sample. Generated by immunoSEQ multiplex PCR, the TCRdb table keeps only in-frame clones and is missing some. In the table there are tens of thousands of clones, 70% to 90% of which are singletons. Sequences were obtained from naive CD8+ T cells from PBMCs. The source of these receptors is a woman between 18 and 29 years old who spontaneously cleared hepatitis C infection.

The genes are TRBV7-3 and TRBJ2-3; D gene unclear. The CDR3 contains 14 residues. The germline CDR1 and CDR2 sequences are SGHTA and FQGTGA. The V end was cut by 5 bases, the J end by 0 bases, with 9 bases between. The CDR3 loop reads CASSLQTSTDTQYF. In nucleotides, the CDR3 is TGTGCCAGCAGCCTTCAGACTAGCACAGATACGCAGTATTTT.

This clone came up once. This sequence joins TRBV19 and TRBJ1-1, with D perhaps TRBD1 (6 bases). The germline gives CDR1 LNHDA, CDR2 SQIVND (reference sequence). This CDR3 region has 16 residues. The V and J ends lost 7 bases and 3 bases respectively, with 21 bases between them. As DNA, the CDR3 is TGTGCCAGTACGCCAATCGGGGGGGCGCGGCACACTGAAGCTTTCTTT. Translated, it gives CASTPIGGARHTEAFF.

This rearrangement joins TRBV27 to TRBJ2-1; 8 bases map to TRBD2. CDR1 is MNHEY, CDR2 SMNVEV, per germline (reference sequence). V dropped 7 bases and J dropped 0; count of bases not matched to a gene: 5. The length of the CDR3 is 15 residues. The CDR3 reads CASTIAGSSYNEQFF. In nucleotides, the CDR3 is TGTGCCAGCACAATAGCGGGAAGCTCCTACAATGAGCAGTTCTTC.

The chain is built from TRBV7-9 and TRBJ2-7; D is unresolved. V was shortened by 4 bases and J by 2 bases, with 6 bases between the two germline ends. The CDR3 loop spans 12 amino acids. CDR1 SEHNR and CDR2 FQNEAQ come from the germline V gene (reference sequence). The CDR3 coding sequence is TGTGCCAGCAGCTCCAACACCTACGAGCAGTACTTC. Its protein is CASSSNTYEQYF.

This clone was detected a few times. The chain combines TRBV6-5 with TRBJ1-3, with unresolved D. The CDR3 covers 15 residues. V lost 0 bases, J lost 7 bases, and 13 bases lay in between. The germline CDR1 and CDR2 sequences are MNHEY and SVGAGI. CDR3 in amino acids: CASSYSFRLSNTIYF. DNA of the CDR3: TGTGCCAGCAGTTACTCGTTCAGGCTTAGCAACACCATATATTTT.

The chain combines TRBV19 with TRBJ2-7; the D gene is possibly TRBD2 (7 bases). CDR1 and CDR2 from the germline V gene are LNHDA and SQIVND (reference sequence). Trimming took off 3 bases at V and 3 bases at J, with 18 bases between the two ends. The CDR3 totals 16 residues. As DNA, the CDR3 is TGTGCCAGTAGTATGGGCTCGAAGGGGGACTACTACGAGCAGTACTTC. Amino acids: CASSMGSKGDYYEQYF.

This chain uses TRBV13 with TRBJ2-7; 9 bases match TRBD2. The germline V gene has CDR1 PRHDT and CDR2 FYEKMQ (reference sequence). The CDR3 extends over 16 amino acids. Unmatched junction bases numbered 7, after V lost 1 base and J lost 3 bases. CDR3 amino acids: CASSLVLAGKSYEQYF. The DNA for the CDR3 is TGTGCCAGCAGCTTAGTTCTAGCGGGGAAGAGCTACGAGCAGTACTTC.

This chain joins TRBV6-6 and TRBJ1-1; D is uncertain. Looked up from germline, CDR1 is MNHNY and CDR2 is SVGAGI (reference sequence). V lost 6 bases and J 1 base, leaving 6 bases between the germline ends. The CDR3 consists of 12 residues. The CDR3 DNA is TGTGCCAGCAGCAGGACGAACACTGAAGCTTTCTTT. This sequence encodes CASSRTNTEAFF.

This sequence joins TRBV19 and TRBJ2-5; D call uncertain. The CDR3 length is 11 residues. The germline V gene has CDR1 LNHDA and CDR2 SQIVND (reference sequence). The germline V and J ends were trimmed by 4 bases and 2 bases, with 2 bases remaining between them. The CDR3 spells CASSTQETQYF. The CDR3 nucleotides are TGTGCCAGTAGTACGCAAGAGACCCAGTACTTC.

This clone was counted once. The V and J genes are TRBV15 and TRBJ2-7, with 14 bases fitting TRBD2. Germline V lookup: CDR1 LNHNV, CDR2 YYDKDF (reference sequence). Germline trimming cut 0 bases from V and 4 bases from J; bases unmatched to any gene: 8. The CDR3 spans 18 residues. CDR3 sequence reads: CATSRDLGTSGRGYEQYF. The CDR3 DNA sequence: TGTGCCACCAGCAGAGATTTAGGGACTAGCGGGAGAGGGTACGAGCAGTACTTC.

This sequence joins TRBV7-6 and TRBJ2-1, with D possibly TRBD2 on 6 matching bases. Trimming removed 5 bases from V and 8 bases from J, with 13 bases in between. The CDR3 extends over 13 amino acids. Germline CDR1 is SGHVS and CDR2 is FNYEAQ. The CDR3 protein is CASSGGGTHEQFF. The CDR3 bases are TGTGCCAGCAGCGGTGGGGGGACTCATGAGCAGTTCTTC.

The chain has TRBV12-5 and TRBJ1-2, with TRBD1 as a possible D gene (6 bases). The germline V and J ends were trimmed by 3 bases and 6 bases, with 17 bases remaining between them. CDR1 is LGHNT and CDR2 is FRNRAP in the germline V gene. This CDR3 region has 15 residues. The CDR3 DNA follows: TGTGCTAGTGGTTTTGGGGGCGGGGGGTTCCATGGCTACACCTTC. Protein product: CASGFGGGGFHGYTF.

This clone was detected once. The chain links TRBV7-2 to TRBJ2-1; TRBD2 agrees at 8 bases. CDR1 and CDR2 (germline): SGHTA, FQGNSA. This CDR3 contains 16 residues. V lost 7 bases, J lost 8 bases, and 16 bases stayed unmatched. The CDR3 coding sequence is TGTGCCAGCACCACGACACCGGGACTAGTCCTCGATGAGCAGTTCTTC. Its protein is CASTTTPGLVLDEQFF.

This clone was recorded once. The chain joins TRBV2 to TRBJ1-3; D might be TRBD1 (5 bases). The CDR3 sequence is 15 residues long. Germline V gene sequence: CDR1 SNHLY, CDR2 FYNNEI. V dropped 6 bases and J dropped 2 bases, with 14 bases sitting between them. CDR3 protein: CASSHQGPPGNTIYF. CDR3 sequence (DNA): TGTGCCAGCAGCCACCAGGGCCCGCCTGGAAACACCATATATTTT.

The chain couples TRBV4-2 to TRBJ2-1; 8 nucleotides align to TRBD2. Germline V CDR1 and CDR2: LGHNA, YNFKEQ. The CDR3 runs to 16 residues. V was pared by 3 bases and J by 9 bases, with 13 bases of the junction left unmatched. CDR3 residues: CASSQESGRAAGEQFF. DNA of the CDR3: TGTGCCAGCAGCCAGGAAAGCGGGAGAGCGGCGGGTGAGCAGTTCTTC.

The chain employs TRBV5-1 and TRBJ1-1; D is uncertain. The germline V gene has CDR1 SGHRS and CDR2 YFSETQ. V shed 0 bases and J shed 8 bases, with 11 bases lying between them. The CDR3 contains 13 residues. DNA of the CDR3: TGCGCCAGCAGCTTGGAATATAGCGCCGAAGCTTTCTTT. It specifies CASSLEYSAEAFF.